What follows is one TCR beta chain and its context. What it recognizes is unknown. The V and J ends lost 0 bases and 0 bases respectively, with 6 bases between them. The CDR3 contains 14 residues. From germline, CDR1 is MNHEY and CDR2 SVGEGT. The second PCR ran about 6 to 12 cycles with a sample-barcoded 5' primer and J-beta primers. Paired-end reads containing CDR3 totaled no fewer than 3 million for each sample. A single record per CDR3 protein comes from TCRdb applying MiXCR to the 5' RACE reads. The sample has over 600,000 distinct CDR3 sequences, around 21% seen once. The data belong to a study of blood T cells in healthy people across ages. Study-level points and caveats: Roughly linearly, TCR beta diversity per million T cells fell as age increased.

Collection of roughly 9.6 milliliters of peripheral blood was performed for each donor. The rearrangement joins TRBV6-2 or TRBV6-3 to TRBJ2-7; no reliable D call. Material: blood. The TCR originated in a man between 70 and 80 years old in good health. CDR3 coding DNA: TGTGCCAGCAGTTACTCTTCGGTCTCCTACGAGCAGTACTTC. Its translation: CASSYSSVSYEQYF.